This T cell receptor (beta chain) came from a study of Ad26.COV2.S vaccination and SARS-CoV-2 variants. Study background: Among those in the COV1001 Ad26.COV2.S trial arm was the donor. Study findings and constraints: Whether participants received vaccine or placebo, their non-spike TCR breadth was similar. Assessments of TCR breadth and depth may have underestimated the total T cell responses.

V was shortened by 4 bases and J by 6 bases, with 9 bases between the two germline ends. CDR3 length: 13 amino acids. Per the germline V gene, CDR1 is SGHVS and CDR2 is FQNEAQ. This table comes from immunoSEQ multiplex PCR, and its TCRdb copy is limited to in-frame clones, with some not included. The table shows about 420,000 clones, with more than 75% occurring only once. Note on this clone: Its antigen is not known.

Treatment: roughly 20 received Ad26.COV2.S at low or high dose, single or two shots; 5 received placebo; per-sample allocation not given. Samples were taken on day 63 after the first vaccine or placebo injection. Spike of the Wuhan-strain SARS-CoV-2 was expressed by an Ad26 vector, which formed the vaccine. The sequence was collected from a person aged 18-60 years who received the Ad26.COV2.S COVID-19 vaccine or a placebo. The sequences come from peripheral blood, collected in a trial of Ad26.COV2.S vaccine versus placebo. V and J are TRBV7-8 and TRBJ2-2; perhaps D is TRBD1 or TRBD2 (5 bases each). The CDR3, as DNA: TGTGCCAGCAGCTCCGTGGGACCCGGGGAGCTGTTTTTT. It specifies CASSSVGPGELFF.